The sequence of this TCR beta chain was determined in a study of CD8 T cells in Susac syndrome. This CDR3 spans 12 amino acids. Germline V gene lookup returns CDR1 DFQATT and CDR2 SNEGSKA (reference sequence). Trimming pared 4 bases from V and 2 bases from J, leaving 8 bases between. Patients with Susac syndrome met diagnostic criteria that were recently defined for definite or probable disease. A quantity of about 0.45 to 1 ug RNA underwent reverse transcription using random hexamers. With immunoSEQ multiplex PCR, TCR beta CDR3 was amplified across 54 Vbeta and 13 Jbeta. One entry per CDR3 protein results from TCRdb running MiXCR on the immunoSEQ multiplex PCR reads. The sample lists under 200,000 distinct CDR3 sequences, 90% to 95% occurring once.

This clonotype was obtained from a human donor with Susac syndrome. The sample consisted of CD4+ T cells from PBMCs. The chain employs TRBV20-1 and TRBJ1-1, with D tentatively TRBD1 (5 bases). CDR3 protein: CSAMTVNTEAFF. The DNA for the CDR3 is TGCAGTGCTATGACAGTTAACACTGAAGCTTTCTTT.